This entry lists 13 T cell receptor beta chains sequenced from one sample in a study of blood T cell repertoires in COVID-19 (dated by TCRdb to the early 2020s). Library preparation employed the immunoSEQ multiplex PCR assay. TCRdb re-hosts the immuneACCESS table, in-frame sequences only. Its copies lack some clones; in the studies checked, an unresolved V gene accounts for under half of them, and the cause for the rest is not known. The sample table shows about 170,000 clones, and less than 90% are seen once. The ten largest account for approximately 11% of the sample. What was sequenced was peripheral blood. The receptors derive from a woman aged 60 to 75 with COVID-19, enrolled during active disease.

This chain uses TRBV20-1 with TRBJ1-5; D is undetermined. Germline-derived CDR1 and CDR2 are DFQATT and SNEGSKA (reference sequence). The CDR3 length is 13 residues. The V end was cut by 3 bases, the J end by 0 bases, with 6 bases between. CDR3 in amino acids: CSASVGSNQPQHF. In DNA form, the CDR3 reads TGCAGTGCTAGTGTCGGTAGCAATCAGCCCCAGCATTTT.

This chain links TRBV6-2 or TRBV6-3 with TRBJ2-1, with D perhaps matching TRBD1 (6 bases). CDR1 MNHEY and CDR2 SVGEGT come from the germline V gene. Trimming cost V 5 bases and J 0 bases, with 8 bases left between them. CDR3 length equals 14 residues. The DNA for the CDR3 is TGTGCCAGCAGTACAGGGAGCTCCTACAATGAGCAGTTCTTC. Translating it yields CASSTGSSYNEQFF.

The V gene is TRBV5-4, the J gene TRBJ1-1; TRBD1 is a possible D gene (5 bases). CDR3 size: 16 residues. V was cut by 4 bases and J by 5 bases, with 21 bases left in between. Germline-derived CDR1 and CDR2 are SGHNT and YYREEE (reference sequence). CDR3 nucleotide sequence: TGTGCCAGCAGCCTCGGACAAGCCTCCTTAGGGACTGAAGCTTTCTTT. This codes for CASSLGQASLGTEAFF.

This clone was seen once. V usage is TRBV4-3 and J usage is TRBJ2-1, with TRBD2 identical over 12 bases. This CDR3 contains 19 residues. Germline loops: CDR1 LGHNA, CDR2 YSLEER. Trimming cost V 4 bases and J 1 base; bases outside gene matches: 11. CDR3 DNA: TGCGCCAGCAGCCTTATGACTAGCGGGAGCGCTTCTTCCTACAATGAGCAGTTCTTC. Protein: CASSLMTSGSASSYNEQFF.

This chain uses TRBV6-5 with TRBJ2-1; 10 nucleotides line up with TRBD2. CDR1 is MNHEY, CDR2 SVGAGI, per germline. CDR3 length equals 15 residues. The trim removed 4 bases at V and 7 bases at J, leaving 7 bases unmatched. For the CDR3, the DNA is TGTGCCAGCAGTTTAGCGGGAGGAGGTTTGAATGAGCAGTTCTTC. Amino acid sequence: CASSLAGGGLNEQFF.

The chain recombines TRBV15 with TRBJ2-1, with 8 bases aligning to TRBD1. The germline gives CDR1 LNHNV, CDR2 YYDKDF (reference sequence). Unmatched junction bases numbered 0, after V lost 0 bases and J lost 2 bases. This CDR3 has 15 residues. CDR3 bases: TGTGCCACCAGCAGAGAGGGACAGGCCTACAATGAGCAGTTCTTC. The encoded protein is CATSREGQAYNEQFF.

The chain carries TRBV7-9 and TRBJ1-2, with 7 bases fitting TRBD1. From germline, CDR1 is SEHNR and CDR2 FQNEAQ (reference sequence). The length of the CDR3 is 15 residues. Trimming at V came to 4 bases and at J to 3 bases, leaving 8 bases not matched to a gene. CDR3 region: CASSSLGTAYYGYTF. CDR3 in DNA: TGTGCCAGCAGCTCCCTCGGGACAGCTTACTATGGCTACACCTTC. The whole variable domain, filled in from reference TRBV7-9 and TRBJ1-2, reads DTGVSQNPRHKITKRGQNVTFRCDPISEHNRLYWYRQTLGQGPEFLTYFQNEAQLEKSRLLSDRFSAERPKGSFSTLEIQRTEQGDSAMYLCASSSLGTAYYGYTFGSGTRLTVV.

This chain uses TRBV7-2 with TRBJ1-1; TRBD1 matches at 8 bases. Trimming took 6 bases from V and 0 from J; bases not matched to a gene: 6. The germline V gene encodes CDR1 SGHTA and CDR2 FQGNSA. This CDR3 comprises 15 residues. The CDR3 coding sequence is TGTGCCAGCAGACCGGACAGGGCGGTGAACACTGAAGCTTTCTTT. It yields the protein CASRPDRAVNTEAFF.

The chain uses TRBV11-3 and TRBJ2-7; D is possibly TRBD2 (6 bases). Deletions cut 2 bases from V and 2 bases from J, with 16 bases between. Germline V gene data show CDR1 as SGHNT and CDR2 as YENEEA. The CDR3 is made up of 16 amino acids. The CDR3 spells CASSLRPLAPTYEQYF. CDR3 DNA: TGTGCCAGCAGCTTACGCCCACTAGCTCCAACCTACGAGCAGTACTTC.

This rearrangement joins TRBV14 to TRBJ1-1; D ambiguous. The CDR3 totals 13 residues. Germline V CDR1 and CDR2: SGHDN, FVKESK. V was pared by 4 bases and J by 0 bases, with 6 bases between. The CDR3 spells CASSLAVNTEAFF. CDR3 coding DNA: TGTGCCAGCAGCCTGGCGGTGAACACTGAAGCTTTCTTT.

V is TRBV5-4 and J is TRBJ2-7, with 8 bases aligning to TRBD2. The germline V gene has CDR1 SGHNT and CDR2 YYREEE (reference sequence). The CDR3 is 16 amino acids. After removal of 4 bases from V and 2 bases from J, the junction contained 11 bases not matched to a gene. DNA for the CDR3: TGTGCCAGCAGCCCGAGAGGTAGCGGGGCTCCCTACGAGCAGTACTTC. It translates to CASSPRGSGAPYEQYF.

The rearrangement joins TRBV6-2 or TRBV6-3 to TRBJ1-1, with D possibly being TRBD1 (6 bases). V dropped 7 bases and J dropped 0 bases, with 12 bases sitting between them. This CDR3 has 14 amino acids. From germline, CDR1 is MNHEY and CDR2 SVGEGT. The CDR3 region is CASNPRTVNTEAFF. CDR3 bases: TGTGCCAGCAACCCGCGGACAGTGAACACTGAAGCTTTCTTT.

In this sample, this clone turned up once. The CDR3 DNA reads as TGTGCCAGTAGTATAGTGCGGCGGTTGAACACCGGGGAGCTGTTTTTT. Translated, it gives CASSIVRRLNTGELFF. The chain carries TRBV19 and TRBJ2-2; no clear D gene. The germline gives CDR1 LNHDA, CDR2 SQIVND (reference sequence). Deletions cut 1 base from V and 1 base from J, with 10 bases between. This CDR3 contains 16 residues.